This TCR beta chain originates from a study of cytomegalovirus exposure and HLA in healthy donors. Sequencing used immunoSEQ multiplex PCR; TCRdb keeps in-frame clones, though not all of them. The profile shows 250,000 or so clones, roughly 87% of them singletons. Sequencing input: PBMCs. The TCR was taken from a man between 18 and 29 years old in good health and CMV-seropositive.

The CDR3 sequence: CASSPTGPAGELFF. The CDR3 DNA reads as TGCGCCAGCAGCCCAACAGGGCCGGCCGGGGAGCTGTTTTTT. The rearrangement links TRBV4-3 to TRBJ2-2; a weak D match, TRBD1 (6 bases). CDR3 length: 14 residues. Germline values: CDR1 LGHNA, CDR2 YSLEER. Trimming cost V 4 bases and J 6 bases, with 12 bases left between them.